Sequencing of this T cell receptor (beta chain) was carried out in a study of shared clonotypes between healthy human individuals. When replicate PCRs were run on sorted subsets, they used 150 to 250 ng DNA, about 31,000 T cell genomes. Assay used: immunoSEQ multiplex PCR; TCRdb lists only in-frame clones, some missing. The sample holds about a million clones, about 80% seen once. Broader study findings: Shared clonotypes: about 5% naive CD4, roughly 3.8% naive CD8, under 2.5% memory CD4, about 0.41% memory CD8.

Trimming took off 7 bases at V and 2 bases at J, with 14 bases between the two ends. This CDR3 has 14 residues. The germline V gene encodes CDR1 MNHNS and CDR2 SASEGT. On this clone: Its antigen remains unidentified.

This TCR was recovered from a man younger than 30 in good health. Sequenced: memory CD4+ T cells sorted from blood. Subset in this sample: CD45RA-negative fraction. The chain links TRBV6-1 to TRBJ1-2; D is possibly TRBD1 (6 bases). The CDR3 DNA reads as TGTGCCAGCATCTATTGGCAGGGGAACTATGGCTACACCTTC. This encodes CASIYWQGNYGYTF.